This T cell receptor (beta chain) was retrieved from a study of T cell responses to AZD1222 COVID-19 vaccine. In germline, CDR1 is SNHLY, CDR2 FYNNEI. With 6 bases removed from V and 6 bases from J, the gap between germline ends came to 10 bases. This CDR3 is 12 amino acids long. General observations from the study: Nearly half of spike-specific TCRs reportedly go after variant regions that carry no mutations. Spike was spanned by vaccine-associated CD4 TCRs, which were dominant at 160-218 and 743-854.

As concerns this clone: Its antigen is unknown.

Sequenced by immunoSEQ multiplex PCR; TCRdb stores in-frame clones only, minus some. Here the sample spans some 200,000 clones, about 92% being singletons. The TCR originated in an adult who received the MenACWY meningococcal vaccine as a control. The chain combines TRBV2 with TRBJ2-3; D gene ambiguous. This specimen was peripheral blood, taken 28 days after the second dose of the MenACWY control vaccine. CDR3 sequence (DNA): TGTGCCAGCAGAGCTCAAGTGGATACGCAGTATTTT. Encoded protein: CASRAQVDTQYF.